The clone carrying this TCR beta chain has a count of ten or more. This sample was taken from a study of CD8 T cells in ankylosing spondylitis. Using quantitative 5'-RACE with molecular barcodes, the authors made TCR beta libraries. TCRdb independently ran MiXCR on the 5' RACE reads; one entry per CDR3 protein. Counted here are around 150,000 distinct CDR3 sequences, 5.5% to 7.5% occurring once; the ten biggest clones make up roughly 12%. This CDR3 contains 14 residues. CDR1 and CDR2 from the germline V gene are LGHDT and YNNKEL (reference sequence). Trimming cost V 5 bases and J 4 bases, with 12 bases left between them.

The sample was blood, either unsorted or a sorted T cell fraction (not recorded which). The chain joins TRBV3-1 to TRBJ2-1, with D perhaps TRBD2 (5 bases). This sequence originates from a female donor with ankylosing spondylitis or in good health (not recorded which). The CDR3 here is CASSGSPGYNEQFF. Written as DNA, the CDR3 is TGTGCCAGCAGCGGGAGTCCGGGGTACAATGAGCAGTTCTTC.